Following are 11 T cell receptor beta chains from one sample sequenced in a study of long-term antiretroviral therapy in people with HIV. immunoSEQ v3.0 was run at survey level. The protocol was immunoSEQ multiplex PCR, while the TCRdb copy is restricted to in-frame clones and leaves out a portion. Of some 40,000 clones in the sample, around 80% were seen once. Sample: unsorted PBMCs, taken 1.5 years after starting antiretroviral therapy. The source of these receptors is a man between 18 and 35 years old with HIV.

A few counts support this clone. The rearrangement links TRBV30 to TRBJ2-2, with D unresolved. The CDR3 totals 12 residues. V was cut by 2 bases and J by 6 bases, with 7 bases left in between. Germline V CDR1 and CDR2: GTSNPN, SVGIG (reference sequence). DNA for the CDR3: TGTGCCTGGAGTCACACCCCCGGGGAGCTGTTTTTT. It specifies CAWSHTPGELFF. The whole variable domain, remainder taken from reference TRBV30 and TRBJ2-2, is SQTIHQWPATLVQPVGSPLSLECTVEGTSNPNLYWYRQAAGRGLQLLFYSVGIGQISSEVPQNLSASRPQDRQFILSSKKLLLSDSGFYLCAWSHTPGELFFGEGSRLTVL.

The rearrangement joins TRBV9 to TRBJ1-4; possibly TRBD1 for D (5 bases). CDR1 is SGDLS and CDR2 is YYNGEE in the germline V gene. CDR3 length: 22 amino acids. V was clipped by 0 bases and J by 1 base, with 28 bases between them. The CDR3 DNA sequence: TGTGCCAGCAGCGTAGGCAACCCCTTCTCAGGGCCGTTAGGCGGAACTAATGAAAAACTGTTTTTT. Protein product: CASSVGNPFSGPLGGTNEKLFF. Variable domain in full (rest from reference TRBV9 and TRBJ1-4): DSGVTQTPKHLITATGQRVTLRCSPRSGDLSVYWYQQSLDQGLQFLIQYYNGEERAKGNILERFSAQQFPDLHSELNLSSLELGDSALYFCASSVGNPFSGPLGGTNEKLFFGSGTQLSVL.

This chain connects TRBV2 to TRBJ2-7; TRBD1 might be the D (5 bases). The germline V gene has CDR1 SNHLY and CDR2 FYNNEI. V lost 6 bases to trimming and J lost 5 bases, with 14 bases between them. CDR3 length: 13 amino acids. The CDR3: CASSRRQTNEQYF. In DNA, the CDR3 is TGTGCCAGCAGCAGGAGACAGACCAACGAGCAGTACTTC.

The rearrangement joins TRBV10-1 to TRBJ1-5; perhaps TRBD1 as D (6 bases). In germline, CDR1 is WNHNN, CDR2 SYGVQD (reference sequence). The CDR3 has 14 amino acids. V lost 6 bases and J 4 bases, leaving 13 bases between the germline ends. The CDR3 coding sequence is TGCGCCAGCAGGTACTACAGGGAAAATCAGCCCCAGCATTTT. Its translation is CASRYYRENQPQHF.

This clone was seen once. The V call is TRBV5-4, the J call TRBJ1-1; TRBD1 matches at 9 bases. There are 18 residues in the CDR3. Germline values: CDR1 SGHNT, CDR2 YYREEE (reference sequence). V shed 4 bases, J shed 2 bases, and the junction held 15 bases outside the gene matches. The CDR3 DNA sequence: TGTGCCAGCAGCCCGAAGGGGGGACAGGGCCCGCTAAACACTGAAGCTTTCTTT. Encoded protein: CASSPKGGQGPLNTEAFF. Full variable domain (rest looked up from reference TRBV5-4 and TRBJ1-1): ETGVTQSPTHLIKTRGQQVTLRCSSQSGHNTVSWYQQALGQGPQFIFQYYREEENGRGNFPPRFSGLQFPNYSSELNVNALELDDSALYLCASSPKGGQGPLNTEAFFGQGTRLTVV.

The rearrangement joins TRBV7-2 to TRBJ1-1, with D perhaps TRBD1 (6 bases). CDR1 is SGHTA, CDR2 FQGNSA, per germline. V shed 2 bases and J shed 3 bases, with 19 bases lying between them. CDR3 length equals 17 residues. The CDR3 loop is CASSLSPRGRRHTEAFF. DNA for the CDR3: TGTGCCAGCAGCTTATCCCCCCGGGGGCGGCGACACACTGAAGCTTTCTTT. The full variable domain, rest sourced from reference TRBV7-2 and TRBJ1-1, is GAGVSQSPSNKVTEKGKDVELRCDPISGHTALYWYRQSLGQGLEFLIYFQGNSAPDKSGLPSDRFSAERTGGSVSTLTIQRTQQEDSAVYLCASSLSPRGRRHTEAFFGQGTRLTVV.

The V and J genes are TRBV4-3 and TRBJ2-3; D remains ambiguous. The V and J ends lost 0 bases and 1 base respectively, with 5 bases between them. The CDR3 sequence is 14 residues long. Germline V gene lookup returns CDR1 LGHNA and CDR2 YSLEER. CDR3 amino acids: CASSQDGRTDTQYF. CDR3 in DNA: TGCGCCAGCAGCCAAGATGGGCGCACAGATACGCAGTATTTT.

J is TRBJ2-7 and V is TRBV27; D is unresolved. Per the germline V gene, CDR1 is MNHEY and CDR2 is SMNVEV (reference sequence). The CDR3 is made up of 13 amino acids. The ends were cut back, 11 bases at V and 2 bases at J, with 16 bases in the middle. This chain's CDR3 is CAGRAVYPYEQYF. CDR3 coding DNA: TGTGCCGGCCGGGCGGTCTATCCCTACGAGCAGTACTTC.

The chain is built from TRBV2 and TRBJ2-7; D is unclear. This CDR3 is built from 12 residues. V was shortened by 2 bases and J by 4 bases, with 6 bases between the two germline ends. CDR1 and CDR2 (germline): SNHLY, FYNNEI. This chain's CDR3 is CASSELGYEQYF. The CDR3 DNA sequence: TGTGCCAGCAGTGAACTCGGGTACGAGCAGTACTTC. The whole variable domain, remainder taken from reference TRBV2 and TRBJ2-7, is EPEVTQTPSHQVTQMGQEVILRCVPISNHLYFYWYRQILGQKVEFLVSFYNNEISEKSEIFDDQFSVERPDGSNFTLKIRSTKLEDSAMYFCASSELGYEQYFGPGTRLTVT.

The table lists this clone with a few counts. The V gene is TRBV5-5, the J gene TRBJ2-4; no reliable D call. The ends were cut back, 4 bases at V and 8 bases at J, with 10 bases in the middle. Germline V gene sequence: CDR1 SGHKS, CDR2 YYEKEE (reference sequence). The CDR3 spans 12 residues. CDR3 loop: CASSRAQDIQYF. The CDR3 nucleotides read TGTGCCAGCAGCAGAGCCCAGGACATTCAGTACTTC.

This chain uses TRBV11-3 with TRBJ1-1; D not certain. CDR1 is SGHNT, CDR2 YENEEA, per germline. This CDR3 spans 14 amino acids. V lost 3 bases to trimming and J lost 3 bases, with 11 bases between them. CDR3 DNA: TGTGCCAGCAGCTTCCCGAGGTTGGACACTGAAGCTTTCTTT. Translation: CASSFPRLDTEAFF.